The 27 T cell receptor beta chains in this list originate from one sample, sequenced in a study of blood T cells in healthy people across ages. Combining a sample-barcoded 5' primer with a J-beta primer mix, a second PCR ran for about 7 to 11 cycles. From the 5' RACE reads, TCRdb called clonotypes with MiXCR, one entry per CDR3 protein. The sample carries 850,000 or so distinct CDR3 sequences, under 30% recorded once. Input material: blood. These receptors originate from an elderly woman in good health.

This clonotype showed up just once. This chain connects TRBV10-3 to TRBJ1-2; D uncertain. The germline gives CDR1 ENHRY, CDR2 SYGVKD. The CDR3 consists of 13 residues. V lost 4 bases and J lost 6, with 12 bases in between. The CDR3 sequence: CAISVYRTDGYTF. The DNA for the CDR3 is TGTGCCATCAGTGTCTACAGAACGGATGGCTACACCTTC.

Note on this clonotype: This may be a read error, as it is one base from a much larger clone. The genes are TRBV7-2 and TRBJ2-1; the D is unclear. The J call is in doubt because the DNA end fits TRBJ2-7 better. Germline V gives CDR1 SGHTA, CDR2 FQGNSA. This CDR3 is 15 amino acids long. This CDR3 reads CASSLRYGSYNEQYF. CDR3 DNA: TGTGCCAGCAGCTTAAGATACGGCTCCTACAATGAGCAGTACTTC.

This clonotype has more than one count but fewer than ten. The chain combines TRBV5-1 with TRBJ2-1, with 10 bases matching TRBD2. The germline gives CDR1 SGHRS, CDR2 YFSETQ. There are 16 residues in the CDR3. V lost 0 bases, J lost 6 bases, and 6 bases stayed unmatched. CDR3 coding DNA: TGCGCCAGCAGCTTGGAGCGGGGGGGCGACGGCAATGAGCAGTTCTTC. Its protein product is CASSLERGGDGNEQFF.

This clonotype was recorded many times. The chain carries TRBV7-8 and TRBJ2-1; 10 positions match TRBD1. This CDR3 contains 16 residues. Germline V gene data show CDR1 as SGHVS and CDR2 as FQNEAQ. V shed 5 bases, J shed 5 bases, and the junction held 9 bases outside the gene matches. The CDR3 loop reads CASSPIWGQGNNEQFF. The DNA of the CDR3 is TGTGCCAGCAGCCCCATTTGGGGACAGGGGAACAATGAGCAGTTCTTC.

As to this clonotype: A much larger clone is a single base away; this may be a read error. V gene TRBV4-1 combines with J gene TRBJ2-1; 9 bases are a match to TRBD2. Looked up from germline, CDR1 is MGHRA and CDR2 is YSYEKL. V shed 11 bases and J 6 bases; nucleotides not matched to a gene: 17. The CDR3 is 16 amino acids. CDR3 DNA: TGCGCCGGCACCTTCGAGGCGGGGGGGCAGGGCAATGAGCAGTTCTTC. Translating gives CAGTFEAGGQGNEQFF.

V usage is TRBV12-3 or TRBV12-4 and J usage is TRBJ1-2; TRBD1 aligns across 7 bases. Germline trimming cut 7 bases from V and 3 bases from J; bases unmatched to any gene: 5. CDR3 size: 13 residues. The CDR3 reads CASTSGTDYGYTF. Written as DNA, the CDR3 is TGTGCCAGCACTTCTGGGACAGACTATGGCTACACCTTC.

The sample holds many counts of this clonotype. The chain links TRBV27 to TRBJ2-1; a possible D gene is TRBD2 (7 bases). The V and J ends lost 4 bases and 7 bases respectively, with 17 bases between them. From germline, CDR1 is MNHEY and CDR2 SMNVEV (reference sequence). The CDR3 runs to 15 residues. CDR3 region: CASSYGGGALNEQFF. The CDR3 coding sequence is TGTGCCAGCAGTTATGGGGGGGGGGCTCTAAATGAGCAGTTCTTC.

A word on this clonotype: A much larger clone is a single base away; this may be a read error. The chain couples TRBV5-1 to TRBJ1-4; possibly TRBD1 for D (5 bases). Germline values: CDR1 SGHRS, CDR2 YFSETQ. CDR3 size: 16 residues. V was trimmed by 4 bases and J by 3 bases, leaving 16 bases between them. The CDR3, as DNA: TGCGCCAGCAGCATCGGGCGGGGCTTGTCTAATGAAAAACTGTTTTTT. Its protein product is CASSIGRGLSNEKLFF.

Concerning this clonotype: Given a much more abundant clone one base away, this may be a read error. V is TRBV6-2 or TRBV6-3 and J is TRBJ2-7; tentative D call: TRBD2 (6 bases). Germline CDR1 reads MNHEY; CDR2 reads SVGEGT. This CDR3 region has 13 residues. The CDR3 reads CAISESGTYEQYF. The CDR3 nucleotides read TGTGCCATCAGTGAGTCAGGGACTTACGAGCAGTACTTC.

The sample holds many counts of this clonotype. The CDR3 here is CSARPPPGGYEQYF. The CDR3 coding sequence is TGCAGTGCTAGACCCCCTCCTGGGGGGTACGAGCAGTACTTC. The V and J genes are TRBV20-1 and TRBJ2-7, with D perhaps TRBD2 (6 bases). The V end lost 2 bases, the J end lost 4 bases, and 15 bases lay between the germline ends. Germline V gives CDR1 DFQATT, CDR2 SNEGSKA (reference sequence). The CDR3 runs 14 residues.

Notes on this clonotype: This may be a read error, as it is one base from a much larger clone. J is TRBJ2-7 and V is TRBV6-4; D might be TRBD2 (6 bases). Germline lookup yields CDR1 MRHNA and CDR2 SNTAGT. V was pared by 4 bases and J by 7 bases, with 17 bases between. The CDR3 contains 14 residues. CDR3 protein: CASSARGLYNEQYF. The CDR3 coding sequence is TGTGCCAGCAGTGCGCGGGGACTTTACAATGAGCAGTACTTC.

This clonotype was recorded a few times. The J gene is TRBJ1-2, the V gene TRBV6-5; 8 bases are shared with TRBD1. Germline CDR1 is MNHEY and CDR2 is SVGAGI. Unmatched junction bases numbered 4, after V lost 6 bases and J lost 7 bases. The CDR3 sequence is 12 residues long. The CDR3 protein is CASRQGAGGYTF. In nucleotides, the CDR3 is TGTGCCAGCAGGCAGGGGGCGGGTGGCTACACCTTC.

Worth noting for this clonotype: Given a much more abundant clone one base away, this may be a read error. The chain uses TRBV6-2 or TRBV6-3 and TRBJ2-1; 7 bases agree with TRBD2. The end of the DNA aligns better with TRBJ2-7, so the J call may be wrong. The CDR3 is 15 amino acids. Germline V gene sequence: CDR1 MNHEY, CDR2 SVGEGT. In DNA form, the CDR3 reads TGTGCCAGCAGGCACCGGGACTACTCCTACAATGAGCAGTACTTC. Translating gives CASRHRDYSYNEQYF.

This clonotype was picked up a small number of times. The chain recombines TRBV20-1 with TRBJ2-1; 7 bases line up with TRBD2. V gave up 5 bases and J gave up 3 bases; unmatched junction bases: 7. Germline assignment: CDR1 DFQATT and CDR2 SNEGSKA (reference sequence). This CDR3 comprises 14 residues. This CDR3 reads CSARTQRDYNEQFF. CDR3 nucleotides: TGCAGTGCTCGTACCCAGCGGGACTACAATGAGCAGTTCTTC.

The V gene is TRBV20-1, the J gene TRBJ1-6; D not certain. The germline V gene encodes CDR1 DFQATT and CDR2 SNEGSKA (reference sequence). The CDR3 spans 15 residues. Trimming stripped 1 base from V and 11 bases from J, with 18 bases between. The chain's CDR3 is CSARGPGRRNPPLHF. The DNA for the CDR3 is TGCAGTGCTAGAGGTCCAGGACGGAGAAATCCACCCCTCCACTTT.

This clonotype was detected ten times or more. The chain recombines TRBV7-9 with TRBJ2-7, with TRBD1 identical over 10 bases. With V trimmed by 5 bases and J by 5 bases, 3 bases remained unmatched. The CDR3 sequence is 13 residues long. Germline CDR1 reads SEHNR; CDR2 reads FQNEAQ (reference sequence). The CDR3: CASSLDRGHEQYF. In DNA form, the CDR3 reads TGTGCCAGCAGCCTTGACAGGGGGCACGAGCAGTACTTC.

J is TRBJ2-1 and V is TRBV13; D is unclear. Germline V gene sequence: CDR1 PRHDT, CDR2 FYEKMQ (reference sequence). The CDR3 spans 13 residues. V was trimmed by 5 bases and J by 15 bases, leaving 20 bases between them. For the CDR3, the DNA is TGTGCCAGCAGCCAGACGTGGTCGCCTTCGACGTTCTTC. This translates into CASSQTWSPSTFF.

CDR3 protein: CSAHNPSEGGQGVGNQPQHF. Here the CDR3 DNA reads TGCAGTGCTCACAACCCGAGCGAGGGGGGACAGGGGGTAGGCAATCAGCCCCAGCATTTT. This chain uses TRBV20-1 with TRBJ1-5; the match to TRBD1 covers 11 bases. This CDR3 has 20 residues. Germline loops: CDR1 DFQATT, CDR2 SNEGSKA (reference sequence). V lost 5 bases to trimming and J lost 2 bases; unmatched junction nucleotides: 20.

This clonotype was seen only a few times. CDR3 sequence: CASRPWTLETEKLFF. In DNA form, the CDR3 reads TGTGCCAGCAGGCCTTGGACACTGGAAACTGAAAAACTGTTTTTT. This sequence joins TRBV2 and TRBJ1-4, with D possibly being TRBD1 (5 bases). The CDR3 spans 15 residues. V was cut by 6 bases and J by 7 bases, with 18 bases left in between. In germline, CDR1 is SNHLY, CDR2 FYNNEI.

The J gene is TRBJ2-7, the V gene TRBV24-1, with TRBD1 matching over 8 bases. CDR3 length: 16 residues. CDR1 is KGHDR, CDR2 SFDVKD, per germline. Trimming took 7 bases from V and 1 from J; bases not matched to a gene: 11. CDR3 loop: CATRKRPGDRSYEQYF. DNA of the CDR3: TGTGCCACCAGAAAGCGCCCGGGGGACAGGTCCTACGAGCAGTACTTC.

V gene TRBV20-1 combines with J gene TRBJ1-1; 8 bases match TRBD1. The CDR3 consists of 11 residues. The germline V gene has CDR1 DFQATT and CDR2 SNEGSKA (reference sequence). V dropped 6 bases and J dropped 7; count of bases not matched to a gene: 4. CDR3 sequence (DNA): TGCAGTGCAACCAGGGGGCGTGAAGCTTTCTTT. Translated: CSATRGREAFF.

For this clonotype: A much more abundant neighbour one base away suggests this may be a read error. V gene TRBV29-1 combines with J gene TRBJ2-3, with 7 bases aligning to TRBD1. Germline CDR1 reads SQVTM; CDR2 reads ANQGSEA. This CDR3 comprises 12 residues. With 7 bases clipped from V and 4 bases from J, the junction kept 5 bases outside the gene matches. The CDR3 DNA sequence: TGCAGCGGTGACAGGGTTTCAGATACGCAGTATTTT. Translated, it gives CSGDRVSDTQYF.

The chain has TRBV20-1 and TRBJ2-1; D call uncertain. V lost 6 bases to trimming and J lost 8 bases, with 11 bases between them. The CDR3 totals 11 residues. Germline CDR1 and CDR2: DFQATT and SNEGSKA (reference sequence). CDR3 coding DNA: TGCAGTGCCCCGATAAGCTATGAGCAGTTCTTC. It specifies CSAPISYEQFF.

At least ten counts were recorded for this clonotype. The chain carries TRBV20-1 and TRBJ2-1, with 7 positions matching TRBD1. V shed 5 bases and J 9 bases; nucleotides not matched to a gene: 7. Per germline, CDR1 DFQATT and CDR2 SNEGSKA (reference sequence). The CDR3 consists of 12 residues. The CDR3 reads CSAGYRGGEQFF. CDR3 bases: TGCAGTGCTGGATACAGGGGTGGTGAGCAGTTCTTC.

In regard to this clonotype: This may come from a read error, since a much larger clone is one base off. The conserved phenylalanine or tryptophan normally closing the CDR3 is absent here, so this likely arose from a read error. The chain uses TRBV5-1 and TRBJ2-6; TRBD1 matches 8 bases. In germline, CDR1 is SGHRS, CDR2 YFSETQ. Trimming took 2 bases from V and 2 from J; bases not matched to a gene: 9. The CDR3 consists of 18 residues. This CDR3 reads CASSLPGTGDPGANVLTC. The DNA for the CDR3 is TGCGCCAGCAGCTTACCCGGGACAGGCGACCCTGGGGCCAACGTCCTGACTTGC.

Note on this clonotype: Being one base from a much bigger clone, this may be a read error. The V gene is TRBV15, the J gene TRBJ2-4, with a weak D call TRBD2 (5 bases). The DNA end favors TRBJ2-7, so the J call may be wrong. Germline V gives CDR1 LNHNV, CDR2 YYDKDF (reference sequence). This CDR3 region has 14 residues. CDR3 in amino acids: CATSREKGAYEQYF. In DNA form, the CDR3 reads TGTGCCACCAGCAGAGAAAAGGGAGCCTACGAGCAGTACTTC.

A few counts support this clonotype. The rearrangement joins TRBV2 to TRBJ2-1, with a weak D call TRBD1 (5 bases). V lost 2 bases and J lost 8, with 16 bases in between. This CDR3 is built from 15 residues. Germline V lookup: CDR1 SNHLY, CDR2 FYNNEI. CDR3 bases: TGTGCCAGCAGTGAAACCAGGGTGGCAGGAGATGAGCAGTTCTTC. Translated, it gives CASSETRVAGDEQFF.